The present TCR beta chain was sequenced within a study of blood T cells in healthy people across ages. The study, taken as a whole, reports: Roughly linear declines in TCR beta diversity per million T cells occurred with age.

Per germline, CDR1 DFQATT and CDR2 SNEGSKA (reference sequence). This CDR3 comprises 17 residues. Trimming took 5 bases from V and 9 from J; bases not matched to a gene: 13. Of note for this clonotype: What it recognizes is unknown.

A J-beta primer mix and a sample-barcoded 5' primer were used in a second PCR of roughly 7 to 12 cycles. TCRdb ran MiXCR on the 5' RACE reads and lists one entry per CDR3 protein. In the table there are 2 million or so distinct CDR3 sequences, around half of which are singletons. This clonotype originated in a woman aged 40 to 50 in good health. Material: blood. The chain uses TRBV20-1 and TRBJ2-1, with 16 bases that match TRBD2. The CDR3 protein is CSAPPSGTSGGAGEQFF. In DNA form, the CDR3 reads TGCAGTGCTCCCCCCTCGGGGACTAGCGGGGGGGCCGGTGAGCAGTTCTTC.